This TCR beta chain was documented in a study of T cell responses to AZD1222 COVID-19 vaccine. Study context: Both about-4-week and about-12-week second-dose recipients were combined.

Sequencing used immunoSEQ multiplex PCR; TCRdb keeps in-frame clones, though not all of them. The profile shows around 200,000 clones, about 90% of them singletons. Findings and limits, study-wide: AZD1222 recipients seropositive at baseline numbered only 6 or 7. A mostly white British donor set with more females was recruited, and clonal diversity was possibly underestimated. All repertoire sampling was performed exclusively after the peak T cell response.

For this clone: As yet, its antigen is unknown.

Losses at the gene ends were 5 bases for V and 4 bases for J; bases not matched to a gene: 4. The CDR3 consists of 13 residues. This specimen consisted of peripheral blood, obtained on day 0 of AZD1222 vaccination. The chain links TRBV12-3 or TRBV12-4 to TRBJ1-2; TRBD1 matches at 7 bases. The receptor was derived from an adult in good health. The CDR3 reads CASSLQGIYGYTF. In DNA form, the CDR3 reads TGTGCCAGCAGTCTACAGGGGATCTATGGCTACACCTTC.